The clone carrying this TCR beta chain was seen at least ten times. The antigen is unknown. CDR3 size: 14 residues. V was shortened by 7 bases and J by 1 base, with 10 bases between the two germline ends. The time point: newly diagnosed GD, antithyroid drugs for less than 3 months. PBMC-derived RNA was used for the TCR library. Criteria from the American Thyroid Association guidelines were applied to diagnose Graves' disease. These data belong to a study of regulatory T cells in long-lasting Graves disease. Study-level points and caveats: Under persistent disease, TRBV28, TRBJ1-2 and TRBJ2-5 were used preferentially.

The TCR beta library used iRepertoire HTBI primers with Arm-PCR amplification of CDR3. TCRdb reprocessed the multiplex PCR reads with MiXCR, giving one entry per CDR3 protein. The sample holds 390,000 or so distinct CDR3 sequences, about 10% seen once. These data also featured in a second study, about T cells in Graves' hyperthyroidism and ophthalmopathy. That paper notes: The diagnostic basis comprised clinical symptoms, serum thyroxine and TRAb, thyroid ultrasound and orbital computed tomography. HTBI primers were employed in a first-round RT-PCR of the TCR CDR3.

The clonotype was recovered from a woman between 18 and 29 years old with Graves disease. This specimen consisted of peripheral blood mononuclear cells (PBMCs), obtained at new diagnosis, from a patient treated with antithyroid drugs. V usage is TRBV12-3 or TRBV12-4 and J usage is TRBJ1-4; D perhaps matches TRBD1 (6 bases). CDR3 sequence (DNA): TGTGCCAGCACCGAGGACAGAACTAATGAAAAACTGTTTTTT. Its protein product is CASTEDRTNEKLFF.